Listed here are 30 T cell receptor beta chains from one sample, sequenced in a study of OX40 agonist ivuxolimab in advanced cancers. Assay: immunoSEQ multiplex PCR; the TCRdb copy retains only in-frame clones and omits some. The sample carries roughly 76,000 clones, 88% recorded once. The source was CD4+ or CD8+ T cells sorted from blood, collected in a trial of the OX40 agonist ivuxolimab. The receptor source for this set is an adult with an advanced solid tumor such as melanoma, head and neck, liver or kidney cancer.

The gene calls are TRBV10-1 and TRBJ1-1, with D tentatively TRBD1 (5 bases). Looked up from germline, CDR1 is WNHNN and CDR2 is SYGVQD (reference sequence). V dropped 3 bases and J dropped 11 bases, with 13 bases sitting between them. CDR3 length: 12 residues. The CDR3 bases are TGCGCCAGCAGTGAAACCCCCCCAGGGGCTTTCTTT. Translating gives CASSETPPGAFF.

This chain connects TRBV6-5 to TRBJ2-7; D not resolved. V lost 2 bases, J lost 0 bases, and 2 bases lay in between. Per germline, CDR1 MNHEY and CDR2 SVGAGI. CDR3 length: 12 residues. The DNA for the CDR3 is TGTGCCAGCAGTTACCCCTCCTACGAGCAGTACTTC. This sequence encodes CASSYPSYEQYF.

This chain connects TRBV5-4 to TRBJ2-3; the match to TRBD2 covers 11 bases. The junction had 6 bases not matched to a gene; V was cut back by 0 bases and J by 3 bases. Per the germline V gene, CDR1 is SGHNT and CDR2 is YYREEE (reference sequence). The CDR3 is 17 amino acids. CDR3 loop: CASSLASGTSGTDTQYF. The CDR3, as DNA: TGTGCCAGCAGCTTGGCCTCCGGGACTAGCGGTACAGATACGCAGTATTTT.

The chain employs TRBV10-2 and TRBJ1-6, with D possibly matching TRBD1 (6 bases). This CDR3 has 15 amino acids. Trimming pared 3 bases from V and 8 bases from J, leaving 14 bases between. Germline V CDR1 and CDR2: WSHSY, SAAADI. The CDR3 here is CASSERVGAYSPLHF. The CDR3 DNA sequence: TGCGCCAGCAGTGAAAGGGTGGGGGCTTATTCACCCCTCCACTTT.

The chain carries TRBV6-5 and TRBJ1-4; D remains ambiguous. V was pared by 6 bases and J by 7 bases, with 9 bases between. Per the germline V gene, CDR1 is MNHEY and CDR2 is SVGAGI. The CDR3 has 12 amino acids. The CDR3 region has the DNA TGTGCCAGCAGCCGTGCCGGTGAAAAACTGTTTTTT. Its protein is CASSRAGEKLFF.

V is TRBV9 and J is TRBJ2-5; 11 bases are shared with TRBD2. Germline V gene data show CDR1 as SGDLS and CDR2 as YYNGEE. The CDR3 has 14 residues. Trimming cost V 3 bases and J 11 bases; bases outside gene matches: 9. The CDR3 loop is CASSAGTSGLQQYF. In DNA, the CDR3 is TGTGCCAGCAGCGCGGGGACTAGCGGCTTGCAGCAGTACTTC.

The V and J genes are TRBV5-1 and TRBJ2-1; D is ambiguous. The CDR3 extends over 13 amino acids. V was cut by 1 base and J by 6 bases, with 8 bases left in between. Looked up from germline, CDR1 is SGHRS and CDR2 is YFSETQ. The CDR3 reads CASSLKPSNEQFF. CDR3 in DNA: TGCGCCAGCAGCTTGAAGCCTAGCAATGAGCAGTTCTTC.

The CDR3 sequence is CASSVEGQGAGGTQYF. DNA for the CDR3: TGTGCCAGCAGCGTAGAAGGACAGGGGGCGGGAGGTACGCAGTATTTT. The chain has TRBV9 and TRBJ2-3; 11 positions match TRBD1. V shed 0 bases, J shed 8 bases, and the junction held 8 bases outside the gene matches. Germline CDR1 SGDLS, CDR2 YYNGEE. The CDR3 spans 16 residues.

The chain carries TRBV5-1 and TRBJ2-1, with 10 bases fitting TRBD2. The V gene end was trimmed by 0 bases and the J gene end by 9 bases; junction bases not matched to a gene: 6. Germline V gene sequence: CDR1 SGHRS, CDR2 YFSETQ. This CDR3 has 15 amino acids. CDR3 protein: CASSLATSGATEQFF. The CDR3 coding sequence is TGCGCCAGCAGCTTGGCCACTAGCGGGGCAACTGAGCAGTTCTTC.

The chain has TRBV5-8 and TRBJ1-5; D unclear. This CDR3 contains 15 residues. V lost 1 base, J lost 2 bases, and 10 bases lay in between. Germline V lookup: CDR1 SGHTS, CDR2 YDEGEE. The CDR3 is CASSLKGIGNQPQHF. Written as DNA, the CDR3 is TGTGCCAGCAGCTTGAAGGGAATCGGCAATCAGCCCCAGCATTTT.

The rearrangement joins TRBV6-5 to TRBJ1-3, with a weak D call TRBD1 (6 bases). The germline V gene encodes CDR1 MNHEY and CDR2 SVGAGI. This CDR3 spans 15 amino acids. V dropped 0 bases and J dropped 1 base, with 7 bases sitting between them. The CDR3 DNA reads TGTGCCAGCAGTTACTCCACAGGGTCTGGAAACACCATATATTTT. Protein sequence: CASSYSTGSGNTIYF.

The chain recombines TRBV11-3 with TRBJ2-1; 9 positions agree with TRBD2. With V trimmed by 5 bases and J by 7 bases, 9 bases remained unmatched. CDR3 length equals 15 residues. Looked up from germline, CDR1 is SGHNT and CDR2 is YENEEA. The CDR3 loop reads CASSEDSGSANEQFF. As DNA, the CDR3 is TGTGCCAGCAGCGAGGATAGCGGGAGCGCAAATGAGCAGTTCTTC.

The chain couples TRBV28 to TRBJ2-7; no firm D call. From germline, CDR1 is MDHEN and CDR2 SYDVKM. This CDR3 is 13 amino acids long. Trimming stripped 8 bases from V and 3 bases from J, with 14 bases between. The CDR3 spells CASHPADLYEQYF. The CDR3 nucleotides are TGTGCCAGCCATCCGGCGGACCTCTACGAGCAGTACTTC.

This sequence joins TRBV18 and TRBJ1-1; TRBD1 matches at 9 bases. This CDR3 has 14 amino acids. Germline CDR1 is KGHSH and CDR2 is LQKENI. Trimming cost V 5 bases and J 11 bases; bases outside gene matches: 12. This CDR3 reads CASSRGDRDAGAFF. CDR3 nucleotides: TGTGCCAGCTCAAGGGGGGACAGGGATGCTGGCGCTTTCTTT. The entire variable domain, with the rest obtained from reference TRBV18 and TRBJ1-1, is as follows: NAGVMQNPRHLVRRRGQEARLRCSPMKGHSHVYWYRQLPEEGLKFMVYLQKENIIDESGMPKERFSAEFPKEGPSILRIQQVVRGDSAAYFCASSRGDRDAGAFFGQGTRLTVV.

The chain combines TRBV10-3 with TRBJ1-2, with 12 bases that match TRBD1. The CDR3 length is 14 residues. The V gene end was trimmed by 7 bases and the J gene end by 3 bases; junction bases not matched to a gene: 3. Germline values: CDR1 ENHRY, CDR2 SYGVKD. CDR3: CAIMGTGGYYGYTF. The CDR3 DNA reads as TGTGCCATCATGGGGACAGGGGGCTACTATGGCTACACCTTC.

The chain combines TRBV27 with TRBJ1-1; D call uncertain. CDR1 MNHEY and CDR2 SMNVEV come from the germline V gene (reference sequence). This CDR3 has 14 residues. Trimming shortened V by 5 bases and J by 1 base, and 11 bases separated the two germline ends. In DNA, the CDR3 is TGTGCCAGCAGTGCTCTGATTCAGAACACTGAAGCTTTCTTT. Translated, it gives CASSALIQNTEAFF.

The chain couples TRBV5-1 to TRBJ1-1; the D is unclear. The CDR3 runs to 15 residues. Germline V gene sequence: CDR1 SGHRS, CDR2 YFSETQ. Trimming took 5 bases from V and 4 from J, leaving 18 bases between them. The CDR3 DNA reads TGCGCCAGCAGTCTAACCCAGGACGGATCCACTGAAGCTTTCTTT. Its protein is CASSLTQDGSTEAFF.

This clone was seen a few times. The chain combines TRBV7-2 with TRBJ2-5, with TRBD2 as a possible D gene (6 bases). V shed 2 bases and J shed 4 bases, with 11 bases lying between them. This CDR3 region has 14 residues. Germline CDR1 is SGHTA and CDR2 is FQGNSA. CDR3 DNA sequence: TGTGCCAGCAGCTTATTGGCTAGCGCAGAGACCCAGTACTTC. It encodes CASSLLASAETQYF.

This clone was counted between two and nine times. The chain has TRBV30 and TRBJ2-2; the match to TRBD1 covers 7 bases. Looked up from germline, CDR1 is GTSNPN and CDR2 is SVGIG (reference sequence). V shed 8 bases and J 4 bases; nucleotides not matched to a gene: 13. The CDR3 consists of 15 residues. In DNA form, the CDR3 reads TGTGCCCGCCTAAACAGGGGATTGAGCACCGGGGAGCTGTTTTTT. Protein: CARLNRGLSTGELFF.

The genes are TRBV27 and TRBJ1-4; D not resolved. V gave up 6 bases and J gave up 5 bases, with 10 bases separating them. This CDR3 has 13 residues. The V gene's germline CDR1 is MNHEY and CDR2 SMNVEV (reference sequence). CDR3 loop: CASSKDINEKLFF. CDR3 coding DNA: TGTGCCAGCAGCAAAGACATAAATGAAAAACTGTTTTTT.

The V and J genes are TRBV4-2 and TRBJ1-3; no clear D. The CDR3 length is 18 residues. Per the germline V gene, CDR1 is LGHNA and CDR2 is YNFKEQ. V lost 0 bases and J lost 4, with 19 bases in between. As DNA, the CDR3 is TGTGCCAGCAGCCAAGATCCTGTTTCTAGGGCCATGGGAAACACCATATATTTT. Its protein is CASSQDPVSRAMGNTIYF.

The V and J genes are TRBV28 and TRBJ2-1; no clear D. The CDR3 consists of 15 residues. With 3 bases removed from V and 7 bases from J, the gap between germline ends came to 16 bases. Germline V gene data show CDR1 as MDHEN and CDR2 as SYDVKM. CDR3 amino acids: CASSFLGLAANEQFF. In nucleotides, the CDR3 is TGTGCCAGCAGTTTTTTAGGGTTGGCGGCTAATGAGCAGTTCTTC.

The chain combines TRBV11-2 with TRBJ1-5; D unresolved. The CDR3 is 16 residues long. V was trimmed by 5 bases and J by 0 bases, leaving 14 bases between them. Germline CDR1 SGHAT, CDR2 FQNNGV. Here the CDR3 reads CASSPTGPISNQPQHF. CDR3 sequence (DNA): TGTGCCAGCAGCCCGACGGGTCCCATTAGCAATCAGCCCCAGCATTTT.

The rearrangement links TRBV5-4 to TRBJ1-2; TRBD1 matches 9 bases. Losses at the gene ends were 4 bases for V and 3 bases for J; bases not matched to a gene: 4. Germline V gene sequence: CDR1 SGHNT, CDR2 YYREEE (reference sequence). The CDR3 runs 14 residues. CDR3 amino acids: CASSRDRVDYGYTF. In DNA form, the CDR3 reads TGTGCCAGCAGCCGGGACAGGGTCGACTATGGCTACACCTTC.

V and J are TRBV19 and TRBJ1-1; 7 bases are shared with TRBD1. The CDR3 totals 16 residues. With 1 base clipped from V and 0 bases from J, the junction kept 5 bases outside the gene matches. The germline V gene has CDR1 LNHDA and CDR2 SQIVND (reference sequence). The CDR3 DNA sequence: TGTGCCAGTAGTATAGTAAACAGGGGCTTGAACACTGAAGCTTTCTTT. Its protein is CASSIVNRGLNTEAFF.

Points on this clone: This specimen includes other DNA sequences encoding the same CDR3. This chain connects TRBV2 to TRBJ2-1; 13 positions match TRBD2. Germline CDR1 is SNHLY and CDR2 is FYNNEI. V shed 5 bases and J 8 bases; nucleotides not matched to a gene: 6. The CDR3 loop spans 15 amino acids. The CDR3 DNA reads TGTGCCAGCAGTAGACTAGCGGGAGGAGGGGATGAGCAGTTCTTC. Amino acids: CASSRLAGGGDEQFF.

This clone was found a few times. J is TRBJ2-7 and V is TRBV15; perhaps TRBD2 as D (9 bases). The CDR3 has 16 residues. The V gene's germline CDR1 is LNHNV and CDR2 YYDKDF (reference sequence). V was cut by 5 bases and J by 5 bases, with 22 bases left in between. CDR3 sequence reads: CATSYDRGLAKDEQYF. The CDR3 DNA is TGTGCCACCAGCTACGACAGGGGACTAGCAAAGGACGAGCAGTACTTC.

V and J are TRBV10-2 and TRBJ1-2; TRBD1 matches 9 bases. Germline CDR1 is WSHSY and CDR2 is SAAADI. This CDR3 has 20 residues. Unmatched junction bases numbered 22, after V lost 2 bases and J lost 6 bases. Written as DNA, the CDR3 is TGCGCCAGCAGTGAGCCGAGAAAAACCGGGACAGGGAAGTCCCGCGATGGCTACACCTTC. Encoded protein: CASSEPRKTGTGKSRDGYTF.

The rearrangement uses TRBV18 and TRBJ1-1; 7 bases agree with TRBD1. This CDR3 region has 14 residues. V lost 4 bases, J lost 0 bases, and 2 bases stayed unmatched. Germline CDR1 KGHSH, CDR2 LQKENI. The CDR3 coding sequence is TGTGCCAGCTCACGGGGACAGCTGAACACTGAAGCTTTCTTT. Protein: CASSRGQLNTEAFF.

CDR3 bases: TGTGCCAGCAGGGACAGGGCGGCTAATGAAAAACTGTTTTTT. It yields the protein CASRDRAANEKLFF. The gene calls are TRBV6-1 and TRBJ1-4, with 8 bases lining up with TRBD1. The junction had 3 bases not matched to a gene; V was cut back by 6 bases and J by 3 bases. CDR3 length: 14 amino acids. Germline CDR1 is MNHNS and CDR2 is SASEGT.